This is a list of T cell receptor beta chains from one sample in a study of cytomegalovirus exposure and HLA in healthy donors. Produced via immunoSEQ multiplex PCR; TCRdb's table is partial and in-frame only. This repertoire shows fewer than 130,000 clones, just over 75% found once; its top ten account for under 15%. The sequenced sample consisted of PBMCs. Source of these receptors: a man younger than 40 in good health and CMV-seropositive. CDR3s include the opening cysteine and the closing phenylalanine or tryptophan. The D gene is left open where the match is weak. Size is omitted from some rows. Given values are once, few, many or a class for expanded clones.

V gene,D gene,J gene,clone size,CDR3 DNA,CDR3 protein
TRBV7-9,-,TRBJ2-7,-,TGTGCCAGCAGCCCGACGGGGGACGAGCAGTACTTC,CASSPTGDEQYF
TRBV11-2,-,TRBJ2-7,-,TGTGCCAGCAGCTTCTTCTACGAGCAGTACTTC,CASSFFYEQYF
TRBV10-3,TRBD2,TRBJ2-1,-,TGTGCCATCAGCAGCGGGGGGGCCAATGAGCAGTTCTTC,CAISSGGANEQFF
TRBV7-2,TRBD1,TRBJ1-2,-,TGTGCCAGCAGCTGGGGGACAGGGGACGGCTACACCTTC,CASSWGTGDGYTF
TRBV7-9,TRBD1,TRBJ1-4,-,TGTGCCAGCAGCTTAAGGGACAGTAATGAAAAACTGTTTTTT,CASSLRDSNEKLFF
TRBV7-2,-,TRBJ2-4,-,TGTGCCAGCAGTCGCGGAACAGGCTACTTAGCCAAAAACAGTCAGTACTTC,CASSRGTGYLAKNSQYF
TRBV5-7,-,TRBJ2-7,-,TGTGCCAGCAGGAGGCTAGGAGATTCCTACGAGCAGTACTTC,CASRRLGDSYEQYF
TRBV5-1,TRBD1,TRBJ1-6,-,TGCGCCAGCAGAGTGGGGACAGGGAGGAATTCACCCCTCCACTTT,CASRVGTGRNSPLHF
TRBV5-6,TRBD2,TRBJ2-7,-,TGTGCCAGCAGCTCAACCGGGACTAGCATCTACGAGCAGTACTTC,CASSSTGTSIYEQYF
TRBV6-5,-,TRBJ2-3,-,TGTGCCAGCAGTCCCGGGGGGCCCTGGGGTACGCAGTATTTT,CASSPGGPWGTQYF
TRBV10-3,TRBD1,TRBJ2-1,-,TGTGCCATTACCGCGGGACAGGGGGTTTGGAATGAGCAGTTCTTC,CAITAGQGVWNEQFF
TRBV25-1,TRBD1,TRBJ1-1,-,TGTGCCAGCAGGTCCACCGACAGGGCCTTTGAAGCTTTCTTT,CASRSTDRAFEAFF
TRBV9,TRBD1,TRBJ2-5,few,TGTGCCAGCAGCGTAGGGGGACAGCAAGAGACCCAGTACTTC,CASSVGGQQETQYF
TRBV5-1,-,TRBJ1-3,-,TGCGCCAGCAGCTTGGGGACAGATGGAAACACCATATATTTT,CASSLGTDGNTIYF
TRBV21-1,-,TRBJ2-3,-,TGTGCCAGCAGCGGCCGGGAGGAGAGACCGACTATTAGCACAGATACGCAGTATTTT,CASSGREERPTISTDTQYF
TRBV7-9,TRBD1,TRBJ1-1,few,TGTGCCAGCAGAGAGGACAGGTTGACTGAAGCTTTCTTT,CASREDRLTEAFF
TRBV6-5,-,TRBJ1-4,-,TGTGCCAGCAGTCCGAGTCGTGAAAAACTGTTTTTT,CASSPSREKLFF
TRBV6-5,TRBD1,TRBJ1-2,once,TGTGCCAGCAGTTACTCGACAGGGACGCCCTTTGGCTACACCTTC,CASSYSTGTPFGYTF
TRBV7-2,-,TRBJ2-2,few,TGTGCCAGCAGCTACAGGGTTGGCGGGGAGCTGTTTTTT,CASSYRVGGELFF
TRBV18,-,TRBJ2-7,-,TGTGCCAGCTCACCTGACACCGCCTACGAGCAGTACTTC,CASSPDTAYEQYF
TRBV19,TRBD2,TRBJ2-7,-,TGTGCCAGTAGCATAGAAGCGGGGGCTCACTACGAGCAGTACTTC,CASSIEAGAHYEQYF
TRBV7-9,TRBD2,TRBJ2-5,-,TGTGCCAGCAGCCACCCCGCGCTAGCGGCGACCCAGTACTTC,CASSHPALAATQYF
TRBV5-5,-,TRBJ2-5,medium-sized,TGTGCCAGCAGCTTGGAAAACAGCAACCAAGAGACCCAGTACTTC,CASSLENSNQETQYF
TRBV7-6,TRBD1,TRBJ1-4,-,TGTGCCAGCAGCCCTCGACAGGGGGCCTATGAAAAACTGTTTTTT,CASSPRQGAYEKLFF
TRBV19,-,TRBJ1-5,-,TGTGCCAGTAGTCCCCAGGGAGGGTTACAGCCCCAGCATTTT,CASSPQGGLQPQHF
TRBV12-2,-,TRBJ2-2,-,TGTGCAAGTCGCGCCCGGGACAGGGCGGCCACCGGGGAGCTGTTTTTT,CASRARDRAATGELFF
TRBV2,-,TRBJ1-1,-,TGTGCCATCCGGACAGATATTAACACTGAAGCTTTCTTT,CAIRTDINTEAFF
TRBV4-3,-,TRBJ1-4,once,TGCGCCAGCAGCCCGGGGGAGGGATATGAAAAACTGTTTTTT,CASSPGEGYEKLFF
TRBV7-2,-,TRBJ1-1,few,TGTGCCAGCACCCTTGGAGCGATGAACACTGAAGCTTTCTTT,CASTLGAMNTEAFF
TRBV4-3,TRBD1,TRBJ2-1,-,TGCGCCAGCAGCCAAGCTCTGACAGGGGTCTGGAATGAGCAGTTCTTC,CASSQALTGVWNEQFF
TRBV28,-,TRBJ2-5,-,TGTGCCAGCAGGAATGACTATCGGTTATCCTATCAAGAGACCCAGTACTTC,CASRNDYRLSYQETQYF
TRBV9,-,TRBJ2-5,-,TGTGCCAGCAGCGTAAATGGCCAGTTTCTCTTCTACCAAGAGACCCAGTACTTC,CASSVNGQFLFYQETQYF
TRBV5-1,-,TRBJ2-7,-,TGCGCCAGCAGCTTGGCCCCTTTACAGGGATACGAGCAGTACTTC,CASSLAPLQGYEQYF
TRBV7-2,TRBD1,TRBJ1-1,-,TGTGCCAGCAGGCGACAGGGGGGCACTGAAGCTTTCTTT,CASRRQGGTEAFF
TRBV28,TRBD1,TRBJ1-5,-,TGTGCCAGCAGCATCGACAGGGTTGTCAATCAGCCCCAGCATTTT,CASSIDRVVNQPQHF
TRBV13,-,TRBJ2-3,-,TGTGCCAGCAGCCCTACCGGGACACTAAAGGATACGCAGTATTTT,CASSPTGTLKDTQYF
TRBV7-9,-,TRBJ1-5,-,TGTGCCAGCAGCTTAGGGCCCGGGTGGCCCCAGCATTTT,CASSLGPGWPQHF
TRBV4-3,TRBD2,TRBJ2-7,-,TGCGCCAGCAGCCAAAATATAAGACTAGCGGGAACCACCTACGAGCAGTACTTC,CASSQNIRLAGTTYEQYF
TRBV7-2,-,TRBJ2-7,-,TGTGCCAGCAGCCCAGGGTTCAACGAGCAGTACTTC,CASSPGFNEQYF
TRBV7-9,TRBD2,TRBJ2-7,-,TGTGCCAGCAGCTCCAACTTCGCCCCCACTAGCGGGGGGTTCGAGCAGTACTTC,CASSSNFAPTSGGFEQYF
TRBV5-6,-,TRBJ1-1,-,TGTGCCAGCACCTTCGGGGTTACTGAAGCTTTCTTT,CASTFGVTEAFF
TRBV7-2,-,TRBJ2-5,-,TGTGCCAGCAGCTTGAGGGGGGAGACCCAGTACTTC,CASSLRGETQYF
TRBV5-1,-,TRBJ1-5,-,TGCGCCAGCAGCCCAGGGATGAGCAATCAGCCCCAGCATTTT,CASSPGMSNQPQHF
TRBV2,TRBD1,TRBJ1-2,-,TGTGCCAGCAGCATGGGACAGGGCGGCTATGGCTACACCTTC,CASSMGQGGYGYTF
TRBV27,-,TRBJ1-1,-,TGTGCCAGCGGACGACAGATGAACACTGAAGCTTTCTTT,CASGRQMNTEAFF
TRBV6-4,-,TRBJ2-3,-,TGTGCCAGCAGCGTGGGGGGGCGGAGAGATACGCAGTATTTT,CASSVGGRRDTQYF
TRBV2,TRBD2,TRBJ2-7,-,TGTGCCAGCAGTGGTGGGACTACTCCCTACGAGCAGTACTTC,CASSGGTTPYEQYF
TRBV6-1,-,TRBJ1-5,-,TGTGCCAGCAGTCCCCATGGGGGGAATGGTCAGCCCCAGCATTTT,CASSPHGGNGQPQHF
TRBV6-6,-,TRBJ2-7,-,TGTGCCAGCCAAGACGACAGCTCCTACGAGCAGTACTTC,CASQDDSSYEQYF
TRBV7-2,-,TRBJ2-2,-,TGTGCCAGCAGCTTAGGGGGGACAAGTTACGTCGGGGAGCTGTTTTTT,CASSLGGTSYVGELFF